This TCR beta chain was captured by sequencing in a study of blood T cell repertoires in COVID-19 (dated by TCRdb to 2020 to 2022). For the wider study: Collaborator samples came from the United States, Italy and Spain and covered acute and convalescent phases of COVID-19. The repertoires were released in a freely available public database meant as a resource for research on the immune response to SARS-CoV-2. The samples were drawn from two sources: the first 160 participants of the ongoing ImmuneRACE study, and 1,200 or so subjects contributed by 6 global collaborators. HLA class I and class II types, where available, came from metadata supplied by the sample provider rather than from assay-based typing. The prospective study material was composed of cDNA or gDNA derived from T cells, B-cell-depleted T cells, or PBMCs. The sample metadata nearly always contained a de-identified subject ID, COVID-19 status, age in years and sex. Subjects who had been exposed to COVID-19, were actively infected with it, or had recovered from it provided the deeply sampled blood TCRbeta repertoires that made up the dataset.

The immunoSEQ Assay, a bias-controlled multiplex PCR, was used to amplify TCRbeta CDR3 regions from genomic DNA. The published analysis was carried out like this. Within the assay, amplification of reference gene primers was used to estimate how many nucleated cells each sample contained. To quantify the absolute abundance of each unique TCRbeta CDR3 rearrangement, sequence reads were collapsed and filtered. Productive Simpson clonality was computed per sample as the square root of Simpson's diversity index over productive rearrangements. In its TCRdb copy, this immuneACCESS table keeps in-frame sequences only and misses some clones. Where compared with another copy, unresolved V genes explain less than half of these, and the others have no known cause. V and J calls and clone size follow that table, whereas D and trimming were derived from the DNA. The sample table records 120,000 to 150,000 clones; 88% of these occur just once. The top ten clones comprise 0.95% to 1.5% of the sample.

For this clone: What this receptor recognizes is not known. No base qualities exist here, and no much larger clone lies one base off it.

General conclusions and limits of the study: The amount of clinical and demographic metadata varied by source and participant and was provided uncurated.

V is clipped by 3 bases and J by 7 bases, and the sequence between their germline boundaries is 12 bases long. The CDR3 numbers 14 residues from cysteine through phenylalanine. The kept DNA is CDR3 alone, 42 bases in frame from the first base. CDR1 and CDR2 are drawn from the germline V gene: SGHTA, FQGNSA. Participants in the prospective study were aged roughly 18 to 89 years, lived in 20 to 30 United States geographic areas, and enrolled through a virtual design. In the prospective study, cohorts were assigned on the basis of participant-reported clinical history obtained from a screening survey and a study questionnaire. Each participant in the prospective study had whole blood, serum and a nasopharyngeal or oropharyngeal swab collected by mobile phlebotomists. Additional blood draws and questionnaires over an approximately 2-month period could optionally be provided by prospective study participants. Before DNA extraction, prospective study blood samples were shipped either frozen or at room temperature.

In this chain, TRBV7-2 is recombined with TRBJ2-2; the D region possibly corresponds to TRBD2 (6 bases align). The sample taken for sequencing was PBMCs or T cells enriched from blood (not recorded which). The source is a woman under 40 with acute COVID-19. The DNA reads TGTGCCAGCAGCTTCTCGGGAGTAAGCGGGGAGCTGTTTTTT. Translation gives CASSFSGVSGELFF.